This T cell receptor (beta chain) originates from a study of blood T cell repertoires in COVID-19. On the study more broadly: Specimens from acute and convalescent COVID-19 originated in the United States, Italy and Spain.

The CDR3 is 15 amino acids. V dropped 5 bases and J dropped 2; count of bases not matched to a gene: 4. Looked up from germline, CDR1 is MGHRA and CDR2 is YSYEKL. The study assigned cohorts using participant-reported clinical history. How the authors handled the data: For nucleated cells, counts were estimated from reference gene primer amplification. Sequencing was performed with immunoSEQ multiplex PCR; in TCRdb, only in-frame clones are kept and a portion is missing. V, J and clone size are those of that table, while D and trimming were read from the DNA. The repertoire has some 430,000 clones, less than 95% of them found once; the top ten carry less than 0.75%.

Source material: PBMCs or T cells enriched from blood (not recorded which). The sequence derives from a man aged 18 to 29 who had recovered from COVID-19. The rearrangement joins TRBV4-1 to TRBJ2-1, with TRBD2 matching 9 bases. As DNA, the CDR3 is TGCGCCAGCAGCTTAGAGCGGGGGGCCTACAATGAGCAGTTCTTC. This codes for CASSLERGAYNEQFF.